Detailed here is one T cell receptor (beta chain). This table comes from immunoSEQ multiplex PCR, and its TCRdb copy is limited to in-frame clones, with some not included. The table includes about 380,000 clones, approximately 95% detected once. The data derive from a study of shared T cell receptors in the human thymus. Per germline, CDR1 GTSNPN and CDR2 SVGIG (reference sequence). Losses at the gene ends were 8 bases for V and 4 bases for J; bases not matched to a gene: 6. This CDR3 comprises 13 residues. The J gene is TRBJ1-5, the V gene TRBV30; 9 nucleotides match TRBD1. The TCR comes from a human donor. Sequenced material: thymocytes. CDR3 bases: TGTGCCGCTGGGACAGGGATAAATCAGCCCCAGCATTTT. It codes for CAAGTGINQPQHF.